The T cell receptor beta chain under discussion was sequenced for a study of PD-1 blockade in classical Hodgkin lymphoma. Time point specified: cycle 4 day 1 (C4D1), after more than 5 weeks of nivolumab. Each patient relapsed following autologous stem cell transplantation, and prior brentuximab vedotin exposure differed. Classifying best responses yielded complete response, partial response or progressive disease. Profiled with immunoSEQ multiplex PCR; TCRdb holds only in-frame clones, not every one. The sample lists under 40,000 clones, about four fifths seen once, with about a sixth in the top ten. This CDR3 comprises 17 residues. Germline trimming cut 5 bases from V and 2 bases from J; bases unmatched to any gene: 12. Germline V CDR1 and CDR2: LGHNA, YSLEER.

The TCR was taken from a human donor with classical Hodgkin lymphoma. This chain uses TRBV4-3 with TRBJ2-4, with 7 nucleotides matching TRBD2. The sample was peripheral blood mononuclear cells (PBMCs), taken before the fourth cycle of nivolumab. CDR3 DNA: TGCGCCAGCAGCTCATCCGTCATGGGACTACCCAAAAACATTCAGTACTTC. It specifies CASSSSVMGLPKNIQYF.